Each of the 24 T cell receptor beta chains below was sequenced from the same sample in a study of technical replicates of blood from four donors. Method: immunoSEQ multiplex PCR; TCRdb's copy keeps in-frame clones and lacks some. The profile covers about 83,000 clones, with around 94% appearing a single time and about 0.27% taken by the ten largest. Material: T cells isolated from PBMCs. Every receptor here comes from a human donor in good health.

The table lists this clone with a few counts. The chain couples TRBV5-1 to TRBJ1-2, with D maybe TRBD1 (6 bases). This CDR3 contains 18 residues. In germline, CDR1 is SGHRS, CDR2 YFSETQ. Trimming cost V 0 bases and J 3 bases, with 21 bases left between them. CDR3 sequence reads: CASSLGGWTAPRDYGYTF. CDR3 DNA: TGCGCCAGCAGCTTGGGGGGGTGGACAGCACCCCGGGACTATGGCTACACCTTC.

The chain combines TRBV7-9 with TRBJ1-6, with D unclear. The CDR3 contains 14 residues. Germline V gene sequence: CDR1 SEHNR, CDR2 FQNEAQ (reference sequence). The V gene lost 3 bases and the J gene lost 8 bases, with 11 bases spanning the gap. The CDR3 protein is CASSFAIGDSPLHF. The CDR3 DNA reads TGTGCCAGCAGCTTTGCTATCGGGGATTCACCCCTCCACTTT.

The genes are TRBV29-1 and TRBJ1-1; D perhaps matches TRBD1 (5 bases). Germline-derived CDR1 and CDR2 are SQVTM and ANQGSEA. V lost 7 bases and J lost 2, with 11 bases in between. The CDR3 runs to 12 residues. The CDR3 loop reads CSGGRGNTEAFF. In DNA form, the CDR3 reads TGCAGCGGGGGAAGGGGCAACACTGAAGCTTTCTTT.

V and J are TRBV27 and TRBJ2-7; no firm D call. Germline V gene lookup returns CDR1 MNHEY and CDR2 SMNVEV (reference sequence). Trimming left V 3 bases short and J 4 bases short, with 10 bases between. This CDR3 comprises 13 residues. Written as DNA, the CDR3 is TGTGCCAGCAGTTTTTCCCCCCCATACGAGCAGTACTTC. Amino acids: CASSFSPPYEQYF.

This chain uses TRBV27 with TRBJ1-1; D not resolved. The CDR3 runs 13 residues. V lost 5 bases and J lost 4, with 11 bases in between. CDR1 and CDR2 (germline): MNHEY, SMNVEV (reference sequence). The CDR3 bases are TGTGCCAGCAGTCACGGTTTGAGCACTGAAGCTTTCTTT. Translated: CASSHGLSTEAFF.

The CDR3, as DNA: TGCGCCAGCAGCCAAGCAGGGGGCGTTAACACTGAAGCTTTCTTT. Translation gives CASSQAGGVNTEAFF. The chain uses TRBV4-1 and TRBJ1-1; TRBD1 aligns across 8 bases. V lost 1 base, J lost 2 bases, and 3 bases stayed unmatched. Germline CDR1 reads MGHRA; CDR2 reads YSYEKL. This CDR3 region has 15 residues.

J is TRBJ2-7 and V is TRBV28, with D possibly matching TRBD1 (5 bases). Germline lookup yields CDR1 MDHEN and CDR2 SYDVKM. The CDR3 is 14 residues long. V lost 3 bases, J lost 0 bases, and 9 bases lay in between. The CDR3 loop is CASSFSGPSYEQYF. CDR3 DNA sequence: TGTGCCAGCAGTTTCTCAGGGCCCTCCTACGAGCAGTACTTC.

V is TRBV19 and J is TRBJ1-5; 7 bases map to TRBD1. The V segment lost 8 bases and the J segment 0 bases; nucleotides outside the gene matches: 10. CDR1 is LNHDA and CDR2 is SQIVND in the germline V gene (reference sequence). The CDR3 length is 16 residues. CDR3 residues: CASLGGGGDSNQPQHF. The CDR3 coding sequence is TGTGCCAGTTTAGGGGGCGGCGGGGATAGCAATCAGCCCCAGCATTTT.

V usage is TRBV27 and J usage is TRBJ1-1; D possibly corresponds to TRBD1 (6 bases). Trimming cost V 2 bases and J 6 bases, with 7 bases left between them. The CDR3 runs 12 residues. CDR1 is MNHEY and CDR2 is SMNVEV in the germline V gene (reference sequence). The CDR3 region has the DNA TGTGCCAGCAGTTTAGGGGGCGCTGAAGCTTTCTTT. Translation: CASSLGGAEAFF.

The V call is TRBV7-8, the J call TRBJ2-1; the D gene is possibly TRBD2 (5 bases). Germline loops: CDR1 SGHVS, CDR2 FQNEAQ. The CDR3 extends over 15 amino acids. V gave up 5 bases and J gave up 2 bases, with 13 bases separating them. The CDR3 here is CASSKSGPTYNEQFF. The CDR3 nucleotides read TGTGCCAGCAGCAAGAGCGGACCTACCTACAATGAGCAGTTCTTC.

The rearrangement uses TRBV10-2 and TRBJ2-3; 7 bases line up with TRBD1. After removal of 1 base from V and 0 bases from J, the junction contained 4 bases not matched to a gene. The CDR3 sequence is 16 residues long. Germline loops: CDR1 WSHSY, CDR2 SAAADI. The chain's CDR3 is CASSELGGQSTDTQYF. The DNA for the CDR3 is TGCGCCAGCAGTGAGTTAGGGGGCCAGAGCACAGATACGCAGTATTTT.

The V gene is TRBV6-1, the J gene TRBJ1-2, with TRBD1 identical over 9 bases. The germline V gene encodes CDR1 MNHNS and CDR2 SASEGT. This CDR3 has 17 amino acids. Trimming took 4 bases from V and 4 from J; bases not matched to a gene: 13. The CDR3 protein is CASSAYRGPSLSYGYTF. CDR3 nucleotide sequence: TGTGCCAGCAGTGCTTACAGGGGGCCTAGCCTGTCCTATGGCTACACCTTC.

This sequence joins TRBV10-2 and TRBJ2-5, with D unclear. Germline CDR1 and CDR2: WSHSY and SAAADI. Trimming cost V 10 bases and J 5 bases, with 14 bases left between them. This CDR3 comprises 12 residues. For the CDR3, the DNA is TGCGCCACCTTCGCCACCGGGGAGACCCAGTACTTC. Translated, it gives CATFATGETQYF.

This chain joins TRBV10-3 and TRBJ1-6; TRBD1 matches 9 bases. V shed 3 bases, J shed 10 bases, and the junction held 7 bases outside the gene matches. Germline V gives CDR1 ENHRY, CDR2 SYGVKD. CDR3 length: 15 residues. The CDR3 region has the DNA TGTGCCATCAGTGACCCGGGACAGGGTTCCTCACCCCTCCACTTT. Its translation is CAISDPGQGSSPLHF.

The chain carries TRBV2 and TRBJ1-1, with 9 bases aligning to TRBD1. The CDR3 length is 17 residues. Unmatched junction bases numbered 15, after V lost 4 bases and J lost 6 bases. Per germline, CDR1 SNHLY and CDR2 FYNNEI. This CDR3 reads CASSVGQGSIRLSEAFF. The CDR3 region has the DNA TGTGCCAGCAGTGTTGGACAGGGGTCTATAAGACTTTCTGAAGCTTTCTTT.

V gene TRBV18 combines with J gene TRBJ2-3, with 9 nucleotides matching TRBD2. Trimming cost V 4 bases and J 4 bases; bases outside gene matches: 9. The CDR3 covers 16 residues. Germline V gives CDR1 KGHSH, CDR2 LQKENI. The CDR3 loop reads CASSRGASGIADTQYF. The CDR3 nucleotides read TGTGCCAGCTCACGGGGGGCTAGCGGGATTGCAGATACGCAGTATTTT.

Comment on this clone: It is unclear where the CDR3 begins or ends on the DNA, so no DNA is shown, and the CDR3 is as TCRdb lists it. The chain recombines TRBV11-3 with TRBJ1-1; the D call in the table, TRBD1, was not verified against the DNA. The CDR3 is 18 amino acids in total, end residues counted. Germline V gene lookup returns CDR1 SGHNT and CDR2 YENEEA. CDR3: CASSLVRRRDRGNTEAFF.

The table lists this clone with a count of one. The V call is TRBV14, the J call TRBJ2-1; a possible D gene is TRBD2 (6 bases). V lost 6 bases, J lost 8 bases, and 11 bases lay in between. The CDR3 runs 12 residues. CDR1 is SGHDN and CDR2 is FVKESK in the germline V gene. CDR3 DNA: TGTGCCAGCAGAAGACTAGGTCATGAGCAGTTCTTC. Translation gives CASRRLGHEQFF.

The chain employs TRBV19 and TRBJ2-7, with D possibly matching TRBD2 (5 bases). The CDR3 is 15 residues long. V was shortened by 3 bases and J by 0 bases, with 12 bases between the two germline ends. Looked up from germline, CDR1 is LNHDA and CDR2 is SQIVND (reference sequence). CDR3 residues: CASSISRGNSYEQYF. The CDR3 nucleotides read TGTGCCAGTAGTATCTCGAGAGGGAACTCCTACGAGCAGTACTTC.

This chain uses TRBV29-1 with TRBJ2-3, with D possibly being TRBD1 (6 bases). V was shortened by 7 bases and J by 4 bases, with 18 bases between the two germline ends. Germline V gene sequence: CDR1 SQVTM, CDR2 ANQGSEA. The length of the CDR3 is 14 residues. CDR3 sequence: CSARRRGGSDTQYF. As DNA, the CDR3 is TGCAGCGCGAGGCGCAGGGGTGGGTCAGATACGCAGTATTTT.

V and J are TRBV28 and TRBJ1-5; TRBD1 aligns across 7 bases. CDR3 size: 12 residues. V trimming: 8 bases; J trimming: 7 bases; junction bases outside the gene matches: 5. Germline V gene sequence: CDR1 MDHEN, CDR2 SYDVKM. CDR3 sequence (DNA): TGTGCCAGCCGGACAGGAGGGCAGCCCCAGCATTTT. It codes for CASRTGGQPQHF.

This clone was seen a single time. The chain carries TRBV25-1 and TRBJ2-7; D might be TRBD2 (6 bases). V was trimmed by 3 bases and J by 0 bases, leaving 12 bases between them. CDR3 length: 15 residues. Germline V CDR1 and CDR2: MGHDK, SYGVNS. Here the CDR3 reads CASSEPGGTSYEQYF. CDR3 DNA: TGTGCCAGCAGTGAGCCCGGGGGAACCTCCTACGAGCAGTACTTC.

V usage is TRBV7-2 and J usage is TRBJ2-2; TRBD1 is a possible D gene (6 bases). The CDR3 has 15 residues. From germline, CDR1 is SGHTA and CDR2 FQGNSA. The V end lost 4 bases, the J end lost 0 bases, and 9 bases lay between the germline ends. The CDR3 sequence is CASSSRQANTGELFF. The CDR3 bases are TGTGCCAGCAGCTCCCGACAGGCGAACACCGGGGAGCTGTTTTTT.

The chain has TRBV4-1 and TRBJ2-7; possibly TRBD1 for D (6 bases). With 3 bases removed from V and 3 bases from J, the gap between germline ends came to 18 bases. The germline V gene encodes CDR1 MGHRA and CDR2 YSYEKL. The CDR3 loop spans 16 amino acids. The CDR3 DNA reads as TGCGCCAGCAGCCATTACTACCGGGACACGTACTACGAGCAGTACTTC. Residues: CASSHYYRDTYYEQYF.